This T cell receptor (beta chain) is drawn from a study of T cells in Graves' hyperthyroidism and ophthalmopathy. Study summary: Pretreatment peripheral blood was obtained at initial diagnosis. General observations from the study: From stable hyperthyroidism, ophthalmopathy was separated by a 13 V-J model.

The CDR3 length is 13 residues. V was shortened by 1 base and J by 8 bases, with 8 bases between the two germline ends. Germline assignment: CDR1 SEHNR and CDR2 FQNEAQ (reference sequence). For ophthalmopathy patients, the Clinical Activity Score was at least 3 and the NOSPECS grade at least 4; duration was under 3 months. Each diagnosis was grounded in clinical symptoms, serum thyroxine and TRAb, thyroid ultrasound, and orbital computed tomography. Amplification of TCR beta CDR3 regions was performed using RNA transcripts as template. With the HTBI primer set, the TCR CDR3 went through a first round of RT-PCR. TCRdb reanalysed the multiplex PCR reads using MiXCR and keeps one entry per CDR3 protein. The repertoire includes 410,000 or so distinct CDR3 sequences, about 14% of them detected once, and roughly an eighth sits in the top ten. As concerns this clonotype: Its antigen is undetermined.

This chain connects TRBV7-9 to TRBJ2-2; D is unresolved. The specimen sequenced was blood. This TCR came from a man younger than 30 with Graves' ophthalmopathy. The CDR3 here is CASSLGTSGELFF. The CDR3 region has the DNA TGTGCCAGCAGCTTAGGCACTTCAGGGGAGCTGTTTTTT.